The TCR beta chain described here comes from a study of shared clonotypes between healthy human individuals. Study as a whole: Donors were a couple of women and a few men aged 18 to 49. Points from the study as a whole: The study drew on few donors, limiting represented genetic and exposure-history diversity.

When replicate PCRs were run on sorted subsets, they used 200 ng DNA, about 30,000 T cell genomes. Assay used: immunoSEQ multiplex PCR; TCRdb lists only in-frame clones, some missing. Among roughly 2.2 million clones listed, just under 95% were seen once. For this clone: Its antigen remains unidentified.

The CDR3 spans 13 residues. The J segment lost 4 bases and the V segment lost 8 bases, leaving 7 bases of the junction unmatched. Looked up from germline, CDR1 is MDHEN and CDR2 is SYDVKM. The clonotype originates from a young man in good health. Some clones in this sample may be carry-over from other donors' samples. This sequence joins TRBV28 and TRBJ1-2, with 7 bases aligning to TRBD1. The source material was naive CD4+ T cells from PBMCs. As for subset: CD45RA+ positively selected. CDR3: CASATGTAYGYTF. The CDR3 nucleotides are TGTGCCAGCGCTACCGGGACAGCCTATGGCTACACCTTC.